The T cell receptor beta chain described here comes from a study of T cell repertoires in cytomegalovirus infection. TCRdb re-analysed the reads in MiXCR, keeping a single row per CDR3 protein. The table shows around 100,000 distinct CDR3 sequences, with roughly a quarter occurring only once. The CDR3 covers 14 residues. Germline CDR1 SGHVS, CDR2 FNYEAQ. Trimming removed 0 bases from V and 2 bases from J, with 7 bases in between. Ten or more counts support this clonotype. Sequencing input: CD8+ T cells from PBMCs. The chain has TRBV7-6 and TRBJ1-2; no definite D call. The receptor's source is a human donor in good health (CMV status not recorded). Some clones in this sample may be carry-over from other donors' samples. The CDR3 is CASSLAGGNYGYTF. In nucleotides, the CDR3 is TGTGCCAGCAGCTTAGCAGGAGGGAACTATGGCTACACCTTC.